The rows below give T cell receptor beta chains drawn from one sample of a study of T cell responses to AZD1222 COVID-19 vaccine. TCRdb's copy holds only in-frame clones and misses some; the assay was immunoSEQ multiplex PCR. Seen here are around 180,000 clones, 88% observed once, and the top ten hold 6% to 8.5%. The sequenced sample was peripheral blood, obtained on day 0 of AZD1222 vaccination. The source is an adult in good health. CDR3s include the opening cysteine and the closing phenylalanine or tryptophan. The D gene is left open where the match is weak. Clone size is given for some rows only: seen once, a few or many times, or a class if the clone is expanded.

TRBV7-2,-,15,once,TRBJ1-6,CASSLDPGGDSPLHF
TRBV12-3/TRBV12-4,-,13,-,TRBJ2-5,CASREQMGETQYF
TRBV28,TRBD1,14,once,TRBJ1-4,CASLRSGQGEKLFF
TRBV6-5,-,13,-,TRBJ2-7,CASRYSSSYEQYF
TRBV6-1,-,14,-,TRBJ2-7,CASSEWVGWDEQYF
TRBV27,-,13,once,TRBJ2-6,CASSLFGANVLTF
TRBV15,-,15,-,TRBJ1-4,CATSRVGSISLKLFF
TRBV30,TRBD1,13,-,TRBJ1-2,CAWTGTDTYGYTF
TRBV2,-,12,-,TRBJ1-5,CASKRANQPQHF
TRBV19,TRBD1,18,-,TRBJ2-4,CASSIGRQGATAKNIQYF
TRBV30,TRBD1,13,-,TRBJ1-6,CACGTGLNSPLHF
TRBV14,TRBD1,17,few,TRBJ1-1,CASSFRDRGGWNTEAFF
TRBV25-1,-,15,-,TRBJ2-5,CASSSWGAGQETQYF
TRBV11-2,-,13,-,TRBJ1-1,CASRGTVNSEAFF
TRBV3-1/TRBV3-2,TRBD1,15,once,TRBJ2-3,CASSHGTGFVDTQYF
TRBV6-6,-,12,-,TRBJ1-2,CASSSENYGYTF
TRBV5-1,-,13,-,TRBJ2-7,CASSLSLQGEQYF
TRBV7-3,-,15,-,TRBJ2-3,CASSLTRGSTDTQYF
TRBV14,TRBD2,18,-,TRBJ2-3,CASSQGILAGGRTDTQYF
TRBV5-1,TRBD2,15,-,TRBJ2-4,CASSSGLAVKNIQYF
TRBV7-2,TRBD1,15,-,TRBJ1-5,CASTLDRGSNQPQHF
TRBV6-6,-,16,-,TRBJ1-6,CASTQGQSMYNSPLHF
TRBV5-1,-,13,-,TRBJ1-2,CASSPGTPDGYTF
TRBV9,-,13,-,TRBJ2-3,CASSPTVTDTQYF
TRBV11-3,TRBD2,15,-,TRBJ2-5,CASSFSSGGAETQYF
TRBV5-1,-,15,-,TRBJ2-1,CASSTELPSYNEQFF
TRBV4-1,TRBD1,18,-,TRBJ1-4,CASHTGGGRGFSDEKLFF
TRBV7-2,TRBD1,19,once,TRBJ2-7,CASSLGGTGFEPSTYEQYF
TRBV10-3,TRBD1,15,-,TRBJ2-5,CASSPRQGPQETQYF
TRBV27,-,17,-,TRBJ1-2,CASRPSRAGARGVGYTF
TRBV13,-,11,-,TRBJ1-1,CASSLGTEAFF
TRBV5-4,-,14,-,TRBJ2-2,CASSLATRARELFF